The rows below give T cell receptor beta chains drawn from one sample of a study of cytomegalovirus exposure and HLA in healthy donors. Repertoires were generated with immunoSEQ multiplex PCR, while TCRdb's copy carries only in-frame clones and drops some. The sample lists 250,000 to 400,000 clones, nearly 90% occurring once. Sequences were obtained from PBMCs. Every receptor here comes from a man aged 25 to 40 in good health and CMV-seronegative. CDR3s include the opening cysteine and the closing phenylalanine or tryptophan. Each record gives: J gene, V gene, D gene, clone size, CDR3 DNA, CDR3 protein. D genes are given only for firm matches. Size values are once, few and many counts, or a class for expanded clones, and some rows have none.

TRBJ1-3,TRBV5-6,TRBD1,few,TGTGCCAGCAGCTTGGGACCCGGGACAGGGGCTGGAAACACCATATATTTT,CASSLGPGTGAGNTIYF
TRBJ1-6,TRBV5-6,-,once,TGTGCCAGCAGCTTGTTGGAGGGGACCTATAATTCACCCCTCCACTTT,CASSLLEGTYNSPLHF
TRBJ1-4,TRBV18,TRBD1,-,TGTGCCAGCTCACGACCGACAGGGGGACTTGAAAAACTGTTTTTT,CASSRPTGGLEKLFF
TRBJ2-7,TRBV4-2,TRBD2,-,TGTGCCAGCAGCCAAGGTTGGTCGGGGGGTCGGTCCTACGAGCAGTACTTC,CASSQGWSGGRSYEQYF
TRBJ2-1,TRBV5-5,TRBD1,-,TGTGCCAGCAGCTTGAGAGGGGACAGGGGGAACAATGAGCAGTTCTTC,CASSLRGDRGNNEQFF
TRBJ1-1,TRBV6-6,-,-,TGTGCCAGCAGTTACGATGTGAGAGAAATGAACACTGAAGCTTTCTTT,CASSYDVREMNTEAFF
TRBJ1-6,TRBV27,TRBD1,-,TGTGCCAGCAGTCAGCCTTGGGACAGGGCCTTTGGAAATTCACCCCTCCACTTT,CASSQPWDRAFGNSPLHF
TRBJ2-7,TRBV19,TRBD1,-,TGTGCCACCCGTGGGGGACAGGGGTTTTCCTACGAGCAGTACTTC,CATRGGQGFSYEQYF
TRBJ2-7,TRBV6-5,-,few,TGTGCCAGCAGTTTCCAGGGATACGAGCAGTACTTC,CASSFQGYEQYF
TRBJ1-6,TRBV7-2,-,few,TGTGCCAGCAGCCTTTATAATTCACCCCTCCACTTT,CASSLYNSPLHF
TRBJ2-7,TRBV27,TRBD1,few,TGTGCCACCTCCGCAGGGGGCCACGAGCAGTACTTC,CATSAGGHEQYF
TRBJ2-5,TRBV27,-,-,TGTGCCAGCAGTTTATTAGAGCGACCAGAGACCCAGTACTTC,CASSLLERPETQYF
TRBJ1-1,TRBV5-1,-,-,TGCGCCAGCAGCCCCTCACAGGGCACTGAAGCTTTCTTT,CASSPSQGTEAFF
TRBJ2-7,TRBV11-2,-,-,TGTGCCAGCAGCTTAACTCGGGGTCCTACCTACGAGCAGTACTTC,CASSLTRGPTYEQYF
TRBJ2-5,TRBV10-3,TRBD1,-,TGTGCCATCAAAGGGGCAGGGGGCAGAGAGACCCAGTACTTC,CAIKGAGGRETQYF
TRBJ2-5,TRBV9,TRBD1,-,TGTGCCAGCAACATGGACAGGGTGGAACAGACCCAGTACTTC,CASNMDRVEQTQYF
TRBJ1-1,TRBV6-5,-,-,TGTGCCAGCACCCGAGGGAGGGGTGAAGCTTTCTTT,CASTRGRGEAFF
TRBJ2-7,TRBV5-8,TRBD1,-,TGTGCCAGCAGCTTGTTCCCAGGGGGCTACGAGCAGTACTTC,CASSLFPGGYEQYF
TRBJ1-1,TRBV19,-,-,TGTGCCAGTAGTAGGCAGGGATATTTGGCGACCACTGAAGCTTTCTTT,CASSRQGYLATTEAFF
TRBJ2-5,TRBV5-1,-,-,TGCGCCAGCAGCTTGAATTTAGCCCAGCAAGAGACCCAGTACTTC,CASSLNLAQQETQYF
TRBJ2-5,TRBV6-5,-,-,TGTGCCAGCAGTTACCACAGGGTCGGAGAGACCCAGTACTTC,CASSYHRVGETQYF
TRBJ1-1,TRBV2,-,-,TGTGCCAGCAGCGACGGGACACAGGTTTTATTAGGGGCTTTCTTT,CASSDGTQVLLGAFF
TRBJ2-2,TRBV30,-,-,TGTGCCTGTTCCCCTAGAGGGAGGAGCACCGGGGAGCTGTTTTTT,CACSPRGRSTGELFF
TRBJ1-5,TRBV5-1,TRBD1,few,TGCGCCAGCAGCTTGTCGGGACAGAATCAGCCCCAGCATTTT,CASSLSGQNQPQHF
TRBJ1-6,TRBV4-2,-,-,TGTGCCAGCAGCCAAGAGCAGGGATTTCGAAATTCACCCCTCCACTTT,CASSQEQGFRNSPLHF
TRBJ1-2,TRBV5-1,-,few,TGCGCCAGCAGCTTGGCAGGGAACTATGGCTACACCTTC,CASSLAGNYGYTF
TRBJ1-6,TRBV7-9,-,-,TGTGCCAGCAGCTTTTCGGTCTTTAATAATTCACCCCTCCACTTT,CASSFSVFNNSPLHF
TRBJ1-5,TRBV6-4,-,few,TGTGCCAGCAGTGAAGGGGTGGATGGTCAGCCCCAGCATTTT,CASSEGVDGQPQHF
TRBJ2-2,TRBV5-6,-,-,TGTGCCAGCAGCTTGGAAGCGGTGGGATGGGGAGGAACCGGGGAGCTGTTTTTT,CASSLEAVGWGGTGELFF
TRBJ1-3,TRBV4-1,-,few,TGCGCCAGCAGCCAAGATTTCCGGACCAGACAGGGAAACACCATATATTTT,CASSQDFRTRQGNTIYF
TRBJ1-2,TRBV14,-,-,TGTGCCAGCAGCCAAGTGCCAGGTATTGGCTATGGCTACACCTTC,CASSQVPGIGYGYTF
TRBJ2-7,TRBV5-4,-,-,TGTGCCAGCAGCTTTGGACAGAGCCTACTCGAGCAGTACTTC,CASSFGQSLLEQYF
TRBJ2-7,TRBV11-2,TRBD1,-,TGTGCCAGCAGCATTGAGACAGGGACCTCCTACGAGCAGTACTTC,CASSIETGTSYEQYF
TRBJ2-7,TRBV11-2,-,-,TGTGCCAGCAGCTTAGCACCACAGGGTTCCTACGAGCAGTACTTC,CASSLAPQGSYEQYF
TRBJ1-1,TRBV19,TRBD1,-,TGTGCCAGTAGTATGGGGACAGGACTGAACACTGAAGCTTTCTTT,CASSMGTGLNTEAFF
TRBJ1-3,TRBV7-8,-,-,TGTGCCAGCAGCTTCCAATTTTTTGGAAACACCATATATTTT,CASSFQFFGNTIYF
TRBJ2-7,TRBV7-2,TRBD2,-,TGTGCCAGCAGCCAGACTAGCGGGGGCGGGTACGAGCAGTACTTC,CASSQTSGGGYEQYF
TRBJ2-4,TRBV5-4,-,-,TGTGCCAGCAGTCTCCGGGGTGGGGGCCCAGCCAAAAACATTCAGTACTTC,CASSLRGGGPAKNIQYF
TRBJ1-1,TRBV9,-,-,TGTGCCAGCAGCGTAGGGCTGAGGGACACTGAAGCTTTCTTT,CASSVGLRDTEAFF
TRBJ2-7,TRBV6-5,TRBD2,-,TGTGCCTGCGCCGAGCGGGGGTCCGCCTACGAGCAGTACTTC,CACAERGSAYEQYF
TRBJ2-2,TRBV30,TRBD1,-,TGTGCCTGGAGACGGGACAGAAGCACCGGGGAGCTGTTTTTT,CAWRRDRSTGELFF
TRBJ1-5,TRBV30,-,few,TGTGCCTGGAACAGGGGCAATCAGCCCCAGCATTTT,CAWNRGNQPQHF